The 28 T cell receptor beta chains listed next were all sequenced from one sample in a study of human T cells and chemical hapten exposure (dated by TCRdb to the early 2020s). The protocol used for the library was RACE. The sequencing machine was a NextSeq 500. TCRdb reprocessed the public reads (quality trimming at Q25 with fastp, clone calling with MiXCR) and kept in-frame beta chains. Records with the same CDR3 protein are collapsed into one entry carrying the most frequent genes and DNA. The sample yields 62,000 or so distinct CDR3 sequences; approximately 11% were counted once. The ten largest clones add up to approximately 2% of the sample. This specimen's time point label, per the study, means: patch test 3, about 24 weeks after DPC sensitization. The intended sense of this specimen's treatment or condition label: therapeutic diphenylcyclopropenone sensitization with weekly scalp DPC. Source: whole blood, taken in connection with sensitization to the hapten diphenylcyclopropenone (DPC). The receptors here all came from a woman under 40 with alopecia areata. Some clones in this sample may be carry-over from other donors' samples.

This clonotype came up many times. The chain joins TRBV7-2 to TRBJ2-5, with D possibly being TRBD1 or TRBD2 (5 bases each). V was trimmed by 2 bases and J by 5 bases, leaving 12 bases between them. The CDR3 is made up of 14 amino acids. Per the germline V gene, CDR1 is SGHTA and CDR2 is FQGNSA. The CDR3 coding sequence is TGTGCCAGCAGCTTAAACGGGGACGGGGAGACCCAGTACTTC. Translated, it gives CASSLNGDGETQYF.

The chain carries TRBV29-1 and TRBJ1-1; 9 bases align to TRBD1. The CDR3 extends over 13 amino acids. Germline V gene lookup returns CDR1 SQVTM and CDR2 ANQGSEA. Losses at the gene ends were 7 bases for V and 6 bases for J; bases not matched to a gene: 9. The CDR3 sequence: CSGRTGEAAEAFF. In DNA form, the CDR3 reads TGCAGCGGGCGGACAGGGGAGGCGGCTGAAGCTTTCTTT.

This clonotype occurred a few times. This rearrangement joins TRBV7-2 to TRBJ2-7; 7 positions match TRBD2. Germline-derived CDR1 and CDR2 are SGHTA and FQGNSA. The CDR3 sequence is 14 residues long. J lost 3 bases, V lost 5 bases, and 7 bases had no gene match. This CDR3 reads CASSPVGGGYEQYF. For the CDR3, the DNA is TGTGCCAGCAGCCCAGTGGGCGGGGGCTACGAGCAGTACTTC.

This clonotype was found a few times. The chain uses TRBV6-4 and TRBJ2-7; the match to TRBD1 covers 10 bases. The V and J ends lost 1 base and 7 bases, in that order; junction bases with no gene match: 13. The germline gives CDR1 MRHNA, CDR2 SNTAGT. This CDR3 spans 17 amino acids. The CDR3 reads CASSDFTGTGDLLEQYF. CDR3 nucleotide sequence: TGTGCCAGCAGTGACTTCACCGGGACAGGGGACCTACTTGAGCAGTACTTC.

The V call is TRBV25-1, the J call TRBJ2-3; D remains ambiguous. Germline V gene sequence: CDR1 MGHDK, CDR2 SYGVNS. V was clipped by 7 bases and J by 2 bases, with 22 bases between them. CDR3 length equals 17 residues. The CDR3 sequence is CASTPKSGRALTDTQYF. CDR3 nucleotide sequence: TGTGCCAGCACCCCCAAGTCCGGGCGAGCACTCACAGATACGCAGTATTTT.

This clonotype was found many times. The V gene is TRBV6-1, the J gene TRBJ1-2; weak D call: TRBD1 (5 bases). Trimming cost V 2 bases and J 1 base, with 8 bases left between them. Germline loops: CDR1 MNHNS, CDR2 SASEGT. CDR3 length: 14 amino acids. DNA for the CDR3: TGTGCCAGCAGTGAAACCCAGGGTAACTATGGCTACACCTTC. Translated: CASSETQGNYGYTF.

This clonotype has more than one count but fewer than ten. This chain joins TRBV6-5 and TRBJ2-3; 14 bases line up with TRBD2. CDR1 is MNHEY, CDR2 SVGAGI, per germline. The CDR3 has 18 amino acids. With V trimmed by 0 bases and J by 0 bases, 2 bases remained unmatched. CDR3 coding DNA: TGTGCCAGCAGTTACTCCGGGACTAGCGGGGGCAGCACAGATACGCAGTATTTT. Its translation is CASSYSGTSGGSTDTQYF.

The chain combines TRBV5-5 with TRBJ2-1; the match to TRBD2 covers 7 bases. The germline V gene has CDR1 SGHKS and CDR2 YYEKEE (reference sequence). V was pared by 6 bases and J by 6 bases, with 9 bases of the junction left unmatched. CDR3 length equals 14 residues. The DNA of the CDR3 is TGTGCCAGCACCCTATTAGGCGGGGGCAATGAGCAGTTCTTC. It is translated as CASTLLGGGNEQFF. Based on the CDR3 plus reference TRBV5-5 and TRBJ2-1, the full variable domain is DAGVTQSPTHLIKTRGQQVTLRCSPISGHKSVSWYQQVLGQGPQFIFQYYEKEERGRGNFPDRFSARQFPNYSSELNVNALLLGDSALYLCASTLLGGGNEQFFGPGTRLTVL.

This clonotype was picked up a small number of times. The V gene is TRBV28, the J gene TRBJ2-3; a weak D match, TRBD2 (7 bases). Germline V gene data show CDR1 as MDHEN and CDR2 as SYDVKM. V gave up 5 bases and J gave up 2 bases, with 14 bases separating them. CDR3 size: 15 residues. This CDR3 reads CASSVGGPNTDTQYF. CDR3 nucleotides: TGTGCCAGCAGTGTCGGGGGGCCAAACACAGATACGCAGTATTTT.

This clonotype came up many times. The genes are TRBV4-2 and TRBJ1-2; 9 bases are shared with TRBD1. Trimming removed 1 base from V and 6 bases from J; junction bases left unmatched: 3. This CDR3 spans 14 amino acids. Germline lookup yields CDR1 LGHNA and CDR2 YNFKEQ. The CDR3 reads CASSQVGTGNGYTF. The CDR3 region has the DNA TGTGCCAGCAGCCAAGTGGGGACAGGGAATGGCTACACCTTC.

This clonotype showed up just a few times. This chain uses TRBV10-3 with TRBJ2-1; no clear D. The CDR3 consists of 15 residues. Trimming cost V 3 bases and J 6 bases, with 15 bases left between them. CDR1 is ENHRY, CDR2 SYGVKD, per germline. Written as DNA, the CDR3 is TGTGCCATCAGTGATATGGTTCTTTCACGCAATGAGCAGTTCTTC. It yields the protein CAISDMVLSRNEQFF.

This clonotype was detected ten times or more. The chain joins TRBV28 to TRBJ1-4; D is possibly TRBD1 (6 bases). CDR3 length equals 13 residues. Trimming shortened V by 5 bases and J by 8 bases, and 12 bases separated the two germline ends. Per the germline V gene, CDR1 is MDHEN and CDR2 is SYDVKM. CDR3 nucleotides: TGTGCCAGCAGTCTGCCCGGACAGGAAAAACTGTTTTTT. Protein: CASSLPGQEKLFF.

This clonotype was observed a handful of times. The rearrangement links TRBV18 to TRBJ1-2; D unresolved. Germline CDR1 reads KGHSH; CDR2 reads LQKENI. The V and J ends lost 0 bases and 8 bases respectively, with 13 bases between them. This CDR3 region has 14 residues. The CDR3 protein is CASSPPQQLGGYTF. CDR3 in DNA: TGTGCCAGCTCACCACCACAACAATTAGGCGGCTACACCTTC.

This clonotype was counted ten times or more. This rearrangement joins TRBV6-1 to TRBJ2-1; no reliable D call. Germline lookup yields CDR1 MNHNS and CDR2 SASEGT. CDR3 length: 16 residues. V was cut by 5 bases and J by 0 bases, with 14 bases left in between. CDR3 sequence reads: CASSLQRNPSYNEQFF. The CDR3 DNA follows: TGTGCCAGCAGTTTGCAGCGAAATCCCTCCTACAATGAGCAGTTCTTC.

This clonotype has a count of ten or more. V is TRBV5-4 and J is TRBJ2-2, with D tentatively TRBD2 (6 bases). The CDR3 runs 14 residues. Looked up from germline, CDR1 is SGHNT and CDR2 is YYREEE (reference sequence). V lost 4 bases and J lost 2, with 9 bases in between. The CDR3 sequence: CASSRLDNTGELFF. The DNA for the CDR3 is TGTGCCAGCAGCAGACTAGATAACACCGGGGAGCTGTTTTTT.

The chain employs TRBV11-3 and TRBJ2-7; 8 positions agree with TRBD1. Germline CDR1 is SGHNT and CDR2 is YENEEA. CDR3 size: 14 residues. After removal of 3 bases from V and 7 bases from J, the junction contained 8 bases not matched to a gene. CDR3 sequence: CASSFGTGQGEQYF. The CDR3 region has the DNA TGTGCCAGCAGCTTTGGGACAGGTCAAGGGGAGCAGTACTTC.

Many counts were recorded for this clonotype. The rearrangement uses TRBV10-1 and TRBJ1-3, with D unresolved. Germline lookup yields CDR1 WNHNN and CDR2 SYGVQD (reference sequence). The CDR3 is made up of 16 amino acids. Trimming left V 3 bases short and J 1 base short, with 13 bases between. CDR3: CASSDASLPSGNTIYF. CDR3 bases: TGCGCCAGCAGTGATGCATCCCTACCATCTGGAAACACCATATATTTT.

The rearrangement links TRBV3-1 to TRBJ1-3, with TRBD1 identical over 8 bases. J was trimmed by 2 bases and V by 4 bases; bases with no gene match: 7. CDR3 length: 16 amino acids. Per the germline V gene, CDR1 is LGHDT and CDR2 is YNNKEL (reference sequence). CDR3: CASSPRPTGAGNTIYF. The CDR3 DNA is TGTGCCAGCAGCCCCAGACCGACAGGGGCTGGAAACACCATATATTTT.

This clonotype was detected ten times or more. The J gene is TRBJ2-5, the V gene TRBV11-1; D might be TRBD2 (5 bases). The CDR3 has 14 amino acids. V lost 1 base, J lost 4 bases, and 10 bases lay in between. The germline V gene has CDR1 SGHAT and CDR2 FQDESV (reference sequence). The CDR3 DNA is TGTGCCAGCAGCTTAGAACCAGAGGGAGAGACCCAGTACTTC. Translation: CASSLEPEGETQYF.

The chain has TRBV28 and TRBJ2-7; D is ambiguous. V was pared by 6 bases and J by 5 bases, with 17 bases between. In germline, CDR1 is MDHEN, CDR2 SYDVKM. This CDR3 contains 14 residues. For the CDR3, the DNA is TGTGCCAGCAGCTCTCCTGGACCACTGGACGAGCAGTACTTC. Encoded protein: CASSSPGPLDEQYF.

This clonotype was counted a few times. CDR3 loop: CSATPWTSGTETQYF. CDR3 coding DNA: TGCAGCGCCACCCCTTGGACTAGCGGGACAGAGACCCAGTACTTC. The V gene is TRBV29-1, the J gene TRBJ2-5, with 12 bases matching TRBD2. Germline lookup yields CDR1 SQVTM and CDR2 ANQGSEA. V lost 7 bases, J lost 4 bases, and 10 bases stayed unmatched. The CDR3 sequence is 15 residues long.

CDR3 sequence: CASSYAGQDGEKLFF. CDR3 nucleotides: TGTGCCAGCAGTTACGCCGGACAGGATGGGGAAAAACTGTTTTTT. The chain combines TRBV6-5 with TRBJ1-4; 7 bases align to TRBD1. The J segment lost 8 bases and the V segment lost 2 bases, leaving 8 bases of the junction unmatched. CDR1 and CDR2 (germline): MNHEY, SVGAGI. There are 15 residues in the CDR3.

This clonotype was detected only a few times. The rearrangement uses TRBV19 and TRBJ2-1; D is undetermined. The germline V gene encodes CDR1 LNHDA and CDR2 SQIVND (reference sequence). The CDR3 is 15 amino acids. Trimming shortened V by 7 bases and J by 0 bases, and 13 bases separated the two germline ends. CDR3 amino acids: CASTVQWGSYNEQFF. CDR3 in DNA: TGTGCCAGTACGGTCCAGTGGGGCTCCTACAATGAGCAGTTCTTC.

This clonotype was seen only a few times. This chain joins TRBV7-3 and TRBJ2-5; D is ambiguous. The CDR3 contains 14 residues. The germline gives CDR1 SGHTA, CDR2 FQGTGA. Deletions cut 2 bases from V and 4 bases from J, with 11 bases between. The CDR3 protein is CASSLGGRSETQYF. DNA for the CDR3: TGTGCCAGCAGCTTAGGTGGCCGTTCAGAGACCCAGTACTTC.

In its sample, this clonotype was seen a few times. J is TRBJ1-5 and V is TRBV3-1, with a weak D call TRBD1 (6 bases). Deletions cut 3 bases from V and 7 bases from J, with 13 bases between. CDR1 and CDR2 (germline): LGHDT, YNNKEL (reference sequence). The CDR3 totals 14 residues. CDR3 in amino acids: CASSHAGGEQPQHF. The DNA for the CDR3 is TGTGCCAGCAGCCACGCGGGGGGCGAACAGCCCCAGCATTTT.

A few counts support this clonotype. This chain links TRBV5-1 with TRBJ1-2; the match to TRBD1 covers 7 bases. CDR1 and CDR2 from the germline V gene are SGHRS and YFSETQ. With V trimmed by 1 base and J by 5 bases, 5 bases remained unmatched. This CDR3 comprises 14 residues. The CDR3 sequence: CASSLRDRLYGYTF. CDR3 nucleotides: TGCGCCAGCAGCTTGCGGGACAGACTATATGGCTACACCTTC.

The chain links TRBV18 to TRBJ1-5; 7 bases align to TRBD1. Germline CDR1 reads KGHSH; CDR2 reads LQKENI. V gave up 2 bases and J gave up 2 bases; unmatched junction bases: 9. This CDR3 comprises 17 residues. Written as DNA, the CDR3 is TGTGCCAGCTCACCATTTTTAACAGGGGAGGGCAATCAGCCCCAGCATTTT. This gives the protein CASSPFLTGEGNQPQHF.

The sample holds a few counts of this clonotype. The genes are TRBV6-2 or TRBV6-3 and TRBJ2-4; no definite D call. The germline V and J ends were trimmed by 1 base and 7 bases, with 8 bases remaining between them. The V gene's germline CDR1 is MNHEY and CDR2 SVGEGT. The CDR3 consists of 13 residues. CDR3 region: CASSYYGVNIQYF. DNA for the CDR3: TGTGCCAGCAGTTACTATGGGGTGAACATTCAGTACTTC.